Included here is one T cell receptor (beta chain) sequence, with context. Trimming removed 4 bases from V and 0 bases from J; junction bases left unmatched: 6. CDR1 and CDR2 from the germline V gene are KGHSH and LQKENI. The CDR3 runs 17 residues. Clones were read by immunoSEQ multiplex PCR, and TCRdb kept only the in-frame ones, dropping some. The data contain 21,000 or so clones, 70% to 90% of them singletons. The data are from a study of blood T cell repertoires in COVID-19. For the study at large: Specimens from acute and convalescent COVID-19 originated in the United States, Italy and Spain.

The sequence came from a human donor in a cohort sampled during active COVID-19. The donor label of this sample is uncertain. The sequenced sample was peripheral blood. The chain couples TRBV18 to TRBJ2-6; 7 nucleotides agree with TRBD1. The CDR3 protein is CASSLTGVGSGANVLTF. The CDR3 region has the DNA TGTGCCAGCTCACTAACAGGGGTCGGCTCTGGGGCCAACGTCCTGACTTTC. The whole variable domain, remainder taken from reference TRBV18 and TRBJ2-6, is NAGVMQNPRHLVRRRGQEARLRCSPMKGHSHVYWYRQLPEEGLKFMVYLQKENIIDESGMPKERFSAEFPKEGPSILRIQQVVRGDSAAYFCASSLTGVGSGANVLTFGAGSRLTVL.